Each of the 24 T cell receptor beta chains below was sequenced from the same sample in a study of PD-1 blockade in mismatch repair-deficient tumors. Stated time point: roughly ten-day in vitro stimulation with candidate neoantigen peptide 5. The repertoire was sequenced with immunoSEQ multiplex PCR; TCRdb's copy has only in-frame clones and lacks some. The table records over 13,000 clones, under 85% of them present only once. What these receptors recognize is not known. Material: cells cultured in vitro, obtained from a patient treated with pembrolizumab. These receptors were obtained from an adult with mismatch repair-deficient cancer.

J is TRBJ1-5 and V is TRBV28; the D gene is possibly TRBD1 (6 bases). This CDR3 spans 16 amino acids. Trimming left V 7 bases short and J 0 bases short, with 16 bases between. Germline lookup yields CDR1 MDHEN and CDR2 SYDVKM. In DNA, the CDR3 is TGTGCCAGCACTGATCAGGGGCCCTTTAGCAATCAGCCCCAGCATTTT. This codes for CASTDQGPFSNQPQHF.

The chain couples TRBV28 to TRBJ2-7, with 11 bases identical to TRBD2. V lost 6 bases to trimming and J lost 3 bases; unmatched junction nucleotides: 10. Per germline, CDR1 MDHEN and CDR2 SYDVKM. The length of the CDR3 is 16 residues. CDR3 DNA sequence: TGTGCCAGCAGCCGCGGAAATAGCGGGGGGGGCTACGAGCAGTACTTC. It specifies CASSRGNSGGGYEQYF.

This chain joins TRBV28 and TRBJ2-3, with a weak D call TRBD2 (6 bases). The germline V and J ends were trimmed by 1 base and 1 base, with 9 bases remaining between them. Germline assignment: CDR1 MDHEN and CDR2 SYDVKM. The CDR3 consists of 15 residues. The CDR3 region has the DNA TGTGCCAGCAGTTTATCGGGGGTACGCACAGATACGCAGTATTTT. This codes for CASSLSGVRTDTQYF.

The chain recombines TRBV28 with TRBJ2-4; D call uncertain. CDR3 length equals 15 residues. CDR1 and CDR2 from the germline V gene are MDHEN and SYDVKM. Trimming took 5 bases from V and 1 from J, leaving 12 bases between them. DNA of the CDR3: TGTGCCAGCAGTAAGAGTGGGGTGGCCAAAAACATTCAGTACTTC. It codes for CASSKSGVAKNIQYF.

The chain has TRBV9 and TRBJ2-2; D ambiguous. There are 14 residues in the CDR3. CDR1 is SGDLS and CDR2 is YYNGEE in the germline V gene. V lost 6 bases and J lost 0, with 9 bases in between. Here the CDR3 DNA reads TGTGCCAGCAATGCTTACACGAACACCGGGGAGCTGTTTTTT. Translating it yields CASNAYTNTGELFF.

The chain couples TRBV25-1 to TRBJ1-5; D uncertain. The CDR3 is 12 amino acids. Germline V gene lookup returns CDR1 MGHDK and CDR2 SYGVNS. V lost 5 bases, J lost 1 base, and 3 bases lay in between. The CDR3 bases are TGTGCCAGCAGTTACAGCAATCAGCCCCAGCATTTT. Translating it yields CASSYSNQPQHF.

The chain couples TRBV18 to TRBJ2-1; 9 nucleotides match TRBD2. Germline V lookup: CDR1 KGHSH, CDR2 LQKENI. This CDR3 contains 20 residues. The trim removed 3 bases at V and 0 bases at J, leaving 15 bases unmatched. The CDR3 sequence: CASSPPRAGGPWSSYNEQFF. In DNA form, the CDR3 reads TGTGCCAGCTCACCCCCACGGGCGGGAGGGCCCTGGAGCTCCTACAATGAGCAGTTCTTC. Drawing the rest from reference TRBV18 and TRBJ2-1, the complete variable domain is NAGVMQNPRHLVRRRGQEARLRCSPMKGHSHVYWYRQLPEEGLKFMVYLQKENIIDESGMPKERFSAEFPKEGPSILRIQQVVRGDSAAYFCASSPPRAGGPWSSYNEQFFGPGTRLTVL.

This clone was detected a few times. Here the CDR3 DNA reads TGTGCCAGCAGCTTAGGGTCCGGAATCTTCCAAGAGACCCAGTACTTC. It yields the protein CASSLGSGIFQETQYF. This chain joins TRBV7-8 and TRBJ2-5; D call uncertain. This CDR3 has 16 residues. The V gene lost 1 base and the J gene lost 1 base, with 13 bases spanning the gap. Germline loops: CDR1 SGHVS, CDR2 FQNEAQ.

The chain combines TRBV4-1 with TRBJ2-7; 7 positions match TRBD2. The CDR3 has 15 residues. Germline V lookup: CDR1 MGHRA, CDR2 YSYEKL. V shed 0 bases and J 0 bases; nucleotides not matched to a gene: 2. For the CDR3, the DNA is TGCGCCAGCAGCCAAGAGCGGGAGACCTCCTACGAGCAGTACTTC. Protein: CASSQERETSYEQYF.

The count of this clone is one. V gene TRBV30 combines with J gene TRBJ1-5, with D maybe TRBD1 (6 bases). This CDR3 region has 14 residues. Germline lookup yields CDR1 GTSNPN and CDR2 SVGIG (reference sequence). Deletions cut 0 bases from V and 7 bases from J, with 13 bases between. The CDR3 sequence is CAWSVGAGVQPQHF. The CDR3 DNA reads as TGTGCCTGGAGTGTAGGGGCAGGGGTCCAGCCCCAGCATTTT.

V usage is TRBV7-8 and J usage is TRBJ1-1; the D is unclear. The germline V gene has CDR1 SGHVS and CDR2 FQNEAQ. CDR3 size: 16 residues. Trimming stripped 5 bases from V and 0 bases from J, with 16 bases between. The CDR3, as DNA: TGTGCCAGCAGCCGCGACCTTATCGGCATGAACACTGAAGCTTTCTTT. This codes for CASSRDLIGMNTEAFF.

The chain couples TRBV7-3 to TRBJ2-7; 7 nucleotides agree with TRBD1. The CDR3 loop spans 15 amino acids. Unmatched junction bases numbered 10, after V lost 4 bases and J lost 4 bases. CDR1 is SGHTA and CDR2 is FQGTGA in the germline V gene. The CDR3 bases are TGTGCCAGCAGCTGGACAGGACCAGGTGGTTACGAGCAGTACTTC. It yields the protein CASSWTGPGGYEQYF. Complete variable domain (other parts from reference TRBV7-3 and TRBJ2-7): GAGVSQTPSNKVTEKGKYVELRCDPISGHTALYWYRQSLGQGPEFLIYFQGTGAADDSGLPNDRFFAVRPEGSVSTLKIQRTERGDSAVYLCASSWTGPGGYEQYFGPGTRLTVT.

The CDR3 spells CASSFRQRETPSYEQYF. In DNA form, the CDR3 reads TGTGCCAGCAGCTTCCGACAGCGGGAGACGCCTTCCTACGAGCAGTACTTC. V and J are TRBV7-8 and TRBJ2-7; 8 bases agree with TRBD2. The germline V gene encodes CDR1 SGHVS and CDR2 FQNEAQ. The V segment lost 3 bases and the J segment 1 base; nucleotides outside the gene matches: 11. The CDR3 spans 17 residues.

The chain's CDR3 is CASNVRQGKETQYF. The CDR3 nucleotides read TGTGCCAGTAACGTAAGACAGGGGAAAGAGACCCAGTACTTC. This rearrangement joins TRBV19 to TRBJ2-5; 8 bases align to TRBD1. Trimming removed 7 bases from V and 3 bases from J; junction bases left unmatched: 7. There are 14 residues in the CDR3. From germline, CDR1 is LNHDA and CDR2 SQIVND (reference sequence).

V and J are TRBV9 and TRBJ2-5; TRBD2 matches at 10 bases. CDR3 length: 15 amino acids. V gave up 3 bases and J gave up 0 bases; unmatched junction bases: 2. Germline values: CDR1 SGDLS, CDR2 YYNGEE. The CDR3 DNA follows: TGTGCCAGCAGCGCACTAGCGGGAAACCAAGAGACCCAGTACTTC. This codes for CASSALAGNQETQYF. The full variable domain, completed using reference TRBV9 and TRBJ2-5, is DSGVTQTPKHLITATGQRVTLRCSPRSGDLSVYWYQQSLDQGLQFLIQYYNGEERAKGNILERFSAQQFPDLHSELNLSSLELGDSALYFCASSALAGNQETQYFGPGTRLLVL.

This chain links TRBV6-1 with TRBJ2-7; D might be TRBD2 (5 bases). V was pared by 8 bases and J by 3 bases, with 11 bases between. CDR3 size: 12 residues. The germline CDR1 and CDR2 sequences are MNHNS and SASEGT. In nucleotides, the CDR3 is TGTGCCAGCGGTGGAGGAGTCTACGAGCAGTACTTC. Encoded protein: CASGGGVYEQYF.

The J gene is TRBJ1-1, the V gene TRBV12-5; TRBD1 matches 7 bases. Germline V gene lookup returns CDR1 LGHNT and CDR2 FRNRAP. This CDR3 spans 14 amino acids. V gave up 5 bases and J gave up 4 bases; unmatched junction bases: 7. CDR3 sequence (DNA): TGTGCTAGTGGTCGTCAGGGGGTGGGCACTGAAGCTTTCTTT. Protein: CASGRQGVGTEAFF.

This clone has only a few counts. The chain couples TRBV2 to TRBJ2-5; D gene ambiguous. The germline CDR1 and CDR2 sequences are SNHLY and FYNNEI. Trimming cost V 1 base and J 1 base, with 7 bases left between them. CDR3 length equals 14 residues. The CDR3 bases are TGTGCCAGCAGTGAAGGTAGCAGCCAAGAGACCCAGTACTTC. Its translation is CASSEGSSQETQYF.

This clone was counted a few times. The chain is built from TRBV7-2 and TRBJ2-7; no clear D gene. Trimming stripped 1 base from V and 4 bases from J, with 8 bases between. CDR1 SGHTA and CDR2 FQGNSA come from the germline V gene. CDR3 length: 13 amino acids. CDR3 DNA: TGTGCCAGCAGCTTAGATCCCGCTTACGAGCAGTACTTC. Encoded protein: CASSLDPAYEQYF. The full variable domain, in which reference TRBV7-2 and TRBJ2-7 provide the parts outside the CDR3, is GAGVSQSPSNKVTEKGKDVELRCDPISGHTALYWYRQSLGQGLEFLIYFQGNSAPDKSGLPSDRFSAERTGGSVSTLTIQRTQQEDSAVYLCASSLDPAYEQYFGPGTRLTVT.

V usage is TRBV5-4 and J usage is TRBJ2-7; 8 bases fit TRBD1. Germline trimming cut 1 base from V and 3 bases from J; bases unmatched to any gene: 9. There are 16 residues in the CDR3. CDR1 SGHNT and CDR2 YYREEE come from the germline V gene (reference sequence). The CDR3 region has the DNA TGTGCCAGCAGCTTGCAGGTGACAGGGGCTTTCTACGAGCAGTACTTC. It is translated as CASSLQVTGAFYEQYF.

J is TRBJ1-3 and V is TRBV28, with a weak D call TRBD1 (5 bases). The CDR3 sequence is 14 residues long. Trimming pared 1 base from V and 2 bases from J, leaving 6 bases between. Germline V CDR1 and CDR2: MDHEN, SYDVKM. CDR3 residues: CASSLLGAGNTIYF. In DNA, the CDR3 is TGTGCCAGCAGTTTATTAGGGGCTGGAAACACCATATATTTT. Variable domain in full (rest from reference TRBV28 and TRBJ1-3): DVKVTQSSRYLVKRTGEKVFLECVQDMDHENMFWYRQDPGLGLRLIYFSYDVKMKEKGDIPEGYSVSREKKERFSLILESASTNQTSMYLCASSLLGAGNTIYFGEGSWLTVV.

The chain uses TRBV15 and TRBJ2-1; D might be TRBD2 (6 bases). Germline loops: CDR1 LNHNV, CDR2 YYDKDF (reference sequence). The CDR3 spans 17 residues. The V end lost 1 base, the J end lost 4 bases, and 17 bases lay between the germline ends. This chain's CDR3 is CATSRASESPLYNEQFF. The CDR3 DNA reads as TGTGCCACCAGCAGAGCTAGCGAATCCCCCCTTTACAATGAGCAGTTCTTC.

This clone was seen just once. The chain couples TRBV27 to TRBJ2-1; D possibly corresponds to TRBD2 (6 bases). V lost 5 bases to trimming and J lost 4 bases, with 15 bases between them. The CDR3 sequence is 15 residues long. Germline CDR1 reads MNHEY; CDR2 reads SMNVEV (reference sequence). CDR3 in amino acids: CASSPLAGTYNEQFF. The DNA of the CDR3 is TGTGCCAGCAGTCCCCTGGCAGGGACTTACAATGAGCAGTTCTTC.

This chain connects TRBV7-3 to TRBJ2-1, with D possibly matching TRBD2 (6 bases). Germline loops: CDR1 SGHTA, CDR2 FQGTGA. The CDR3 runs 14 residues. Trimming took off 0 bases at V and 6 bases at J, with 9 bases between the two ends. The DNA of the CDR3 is TGTGCCAGCAGCTTAACAGCGGGTAGCAATGAGCAGTTCTTC. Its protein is CASSLTAGSNEQFF.